A single sample gave rise to the 17 T cell receptor beta chains below, sequenced in a study of CD8+ T cells in alopecia areata. Extracted RNA was reverse transcribed into cDNA, the sequencing template. Repertoires were generated with immunoSEQ multiplex PCR, while TCRdb's copy carries only in-frame clones and drops some. The table lists approximately 180,000 clones, about 53% of them singletons, with about 10% in the top ten. Treatment defined: oral pan-JAK inhibitor, 5-10 mg twice daily. Source: CD8+ T cells sorted from blood, taken at week 24, from a patient treated with tofacitinib. These receptor sequences come from a human donor with alopecia areata.

The chain is built from TRBV7-9 and TRBJ2-1, with 7 bases identical to TRBD1. Germline V gene sequence: CDR1 SEHNR, CDR2 FQNEAQ (reference sequence). The CDR3 runs to 15 residues. With 5 bases clipped from V and 3 bases from J, the junction kept 7 bases outside the gene matches. The CDR3 DNA reads TGTGCCAGCAGCCAAGGGGGCCCTGGCTACAATGAGCAGTTCTTC. It translates to CASSQGGPGYNEQFF.

Only a few counts were recorded for this clone. DNA for the CDR3: TGCGCCAGCAGCCACGGTCAGCAGGGCACTGAAGCTTTCTTT. This encodes CASSHGQQGTEAFF. This chain joins TRBV4-3 and TRBJ1-1; weak D call: TRBD1 (5 bases). Germline lookup yields CDR1 LGHNA and CDR2 YSLEER. The CDR3 extends over 14 amino acids. The V gene lost 3 bases and the J gene lost 4 bases, with 12 bases spanning the gap.

This clone was counted a few times. This chain connects TRBV21-1 to TRBJ2-7; the D call TRBD1 from the table was never checked on the DNA. TRBV21-1 is marked as a pseudogene. There are 12 residues in the CDR3. The CDR3 DNA is TGTGCCAGCAACGGACAGAACTACGAGCAGTACTTC. Translation gives CASNGQNYEQYF.

This chain connects TRBV7-3 to TRBJ2-1; 8 bases match TRBD2. In germline, CDR1 is SGHTA, CDR2 FQGTGA. CDR3 length: 17 residues. Losses at the gene ends were 8 bases for V and 5 bases for J; bases not matched to a gene: 17. DNA of the CDR3: TGTGCCAGCGGCTGGGGACCCGGAGCGGGGGCCAACAATGAGCAGTTCTTC. Protein product: CASGWGPGAGANNEQFF.

The J gene is TRBJ2-1, the V gene TRBV12-5, with TRBD1 matching 10 bases. Looked up from germline, CDR1 is LGHNT and CDR2 is FRNRAP. This CDR3 comprises 14 residues. Trimming cost V 5 bases and J 8 bases; bases outside gene matches: 6. The CDR3 is CASGAGTGVHEQFF. Written as DNA, the CDR3 is TGTGCTAGTGGTGCCGGGACAGGGGTCCATGAGCAGTTCTTC.

V is TRBV5-6 and J is TRBJ2-4; D ambiguous. The V gene's germline CDR1 is SGHDT and CDR2 YYEEEE. The CDR3 sequence is 15 residues long. Between the trimmed V and J ends, which lost 4 bases and 5 bases, there was a span of 16 bases. In nucleotides, the CDR3 is TGTGCCAGCAGCGGAACAGAGAAGGGCGAAAACATTCAGTACTTC. It codes for CASSGTEKGENIQYF.

The gene calls are TRBV27 and TRBJ2-2; no clear D gene. Germline V gives CDR1 MNHEY, CDR2 SMNVEV (reference sequence). Trimming stripped 10 bases from V and 4 bases from J, with 7 bases between. The CDR3 spans 11 residues. The CDR3 bases are TGTGCCACCCGAATCACCGGGGAGCTGTTTTTT. Protein: CATRITGELFF.

This chain uses TRBV30 with TRBJ2-7, with 15 bases matching TRBD2. V lost 5 bases to trimming and J lost 0 bases; unmatched junction nucleotides: 17. The germline V gene has CDR1 GTSNPN and CDR2 SVGIG (reference sequence). This CDR3 comprises 20 residues. CDR3 in amino acids: CAWATFDPGLAGGLSYEQYF. The CDR3, as DNA: TGTGCCTGGGCTACGTTCGACCCGGGACTAGCGGGGGGACTCTCCTACGAGCAGTACTTC.

This chain joins TRBV27 and TRBJ2-7; TRBD1 matches at 10 bases. The V and J ends lost 7 bases and 5 bases, in that order; junction bases with no gene match: 11. The CDR3 runs to 15 residues. The germline V gene has CDR1 MNHEY and CDR2 SMNVEV (reference sequence). The CDR3 DNA sequence: TGTGCCAGCACTCCCTCCGGACAGGGGGACCACGAGCAGTACTTC. Amino acid sequence: CASTPSGQGDHEQYF.

This clone appeared once. This chain links TRBV6-6 with TRBJ1-1; no clear D. CDR3 length equals 14 residues. The ends were cut back, 0 bases at V and 6 bases at J, with 11 bases in the middle. CDR1 MNHNY and CDR2 SVGAGI come from the germline V gene (reference sequence). CDR3 in amino acids: CASSYSVGRPEAFF. The DNA of the CDR3 is TGTGCCAGCAGTTACTCGGTGGGTCGCCCTGAAGCTTTCTTT.

The chain has TRBV14 and TRBJ2-5; 12 bases fit TRBD2. Germline-derived CDR1 and CDR2 are SGHDN and FVKESK. V trimming: 3 bases; J trimming: 2 bases; junction bases outside the gene matches: 1. The CDR3 totals 15 residues. Here the CDR3 reads CASSQTSGGQETQYF. As DNA, the CDR3 is TGTGCCAGCAGCCAGACTAGCGGGGGTCAAGAGACCCAGTACTTC.

This rearrangement joins TRBV30 to TRBJ2-2; D ambiguous. The germline V gene encodes CDR1 GTSNPN and CDR2 SVGIG (reference sequence). The ends were cut back, 4 bases at V and 3 bases at J, with 6 bases in the middle. The CDR3 has 12 residues. The CDR3 spells CAWITYTGELFF. CDR3 DNA sequence: TGTGCCTGGATCACCTACACCGGGGAGCTGTTTTTT.

The chain has TRBV4-3 and TRBJ2-1; 7 nucleotides align to TRBD1. J was trimmed by 0 bases and V by 1 base; bases with no gene match: 0. The CDR3 extends over 15 amino acids. Germline-derived CDR1 and CDR2 are LGHNA and YSLEER. The CDR3 region is CASSQGQGSYNEQFF. The CDR3 DNA follows: TGCGCCAGCAGCCAAGGACAGGGCTCCTACAATGAGCAGTTCTTC.

This clone was seen just once. This chain connects TRBV7-9 to TRBJ2-7, with 9 bases lining up with TRBD1. This CDR3 is built from 13 residues. V was pared by 6 bases and J by 3 bases, with 3 bases of the junction left unmatched. Germline V lookup: CDR1 SEHNR, CDR2 FQNEAQ (reference sequence). The CDR3 sequence: CASRTTGGYEQYF. CDR3 bases: TGTGCCAGCAGGACGACAGGGGGCTACGAGCAGTACTTC.

As DNA, the CDR3 is TGTGCCAGCGGGGAGACAGGGGGCAGAGCTTTCTTT. Encoded protein: CASGETGGRAFF. The chain has TRBV27 and TRBJ1-1; 10 nucleotides match TRBD1. V gave up 8 bases and J gave up 10 bases; unmatched junction bases: 7. The CDR3 extends over 12 amino acids. Germline V gives CDR1 MNHEY, CDR2 SMNVEV (reference sequence).

The gene calls are TRBV27 and TRBJ2-3; D is unclear. This CDR3 region has 12 residues. The germline V gene encodes CDR1 MNHEY and CDR2 SMNVEV (reference sequence). V lost 4 bases and J lost 4, with 6 bases in between. The chain's CDR3 is CASSSPPDTQYF. Written as DNA, the CDR3 is TGTGCCAGCAGTTCCCCCCCAGATACGCAGTATTTT.

The V call is TRBV10-3, the J call TRBJ2-7, with 10 bases fitting TRBD2. This CDR3 has 15 residues. Trimming at V came to 0 bases and at J to 4 bases, leaving 3 bases not matched to a gene. The V gene's germline CDR1 is ENHRY and CDR2 SYGVKD. DNA of the CDR3: TGTGCCATCAGTGAGTCGAGCGGGGGGGCTTACGAGCAGTACTTC. Translation gives CAISESSGGAYEQYF.